This T cell receptor (beta chain) appears in the sequencing data of a study of blood T cell repertoires in COVID-19. Study-level information: Samples representing acute and convalescent COVID-19 were sourced from the United States, Italy and Spain. Nucleic acid was either cDNA or gDNA, and it came from T cells, B-cell-depleted T cells, or PBMCs.

With 4 bases clipped from V and 8 bases from J, the junction kept 6 bases outside the gene matches. The CDR3 is 13 residues long. CDR1 is SQVTM, CDR2 ANQGSEA, per germline. In the original processing: Quantification of nucleated cells was approximated via reference gene primer amplification. Measured with immunoSEQ multiplex PCR; TCRdb has only the in-frame clones, and not every one. That table is the source of V, J and clone size, and D and trimming were worked out from the DNA. The table has about half a million clones, 80% to 90% seen once. The receptor was derived from a human donor in a cohort sampled during active COVID-19. Sequenced: peripheral blood. The rearrangement joins TRBV29-1 to TRBJ2-1; 9 positions match TRBD2. The CDR3 reads CSVGVSGSDEQFF. The DNA of the CDR3 is TGCAGCGTTGGGGTTAGCGGGAGCGATGAGCAGTTCTTC.